This T cell receptor beta chain appears in the sequencing data of a study of T cell responses to AZD1222 COVID-19 vaccine. Study in general: Recipients boosted at about 4 weeks or about 12 weeks are pooled. Study-wide findings and caveats: The reported proportion of spike-specific TCRs targeting unmutated variant regions was nearly half. Donors, mostly white British, included more females; clonal diversity was possibly underestimated. Spike was spanned by vaccine-associated CD4 TCRs, with dominance at 160-218 and 743-854.

Details on this clone: Its cognate antigen is unknown.

Germline-derived CDR1 and CDR2 are LNHDA and SQIVND (reference sequence). The V gene end was trimmed by 3 bases and the J gene end by 8 bases; junction bases not matched to a gene: 6. The CDR3 extends over 15 amino acids. Produced via immunoSEQ multiplex PCR; TCRdb's table is partial and in-frame only. The sample lists 35,000 to 45,000 clones; 80% were seen once. This TCR was sampled from an adult in good health. This specimen consisted of peripheral blood, obtained on day 0 of AZD1222 vaccination. The chain carries TRBV19 and TRBJ1-4; 10 bases agree with TRBD1. In nucleotides, the CDR3 is TGTGCCAGTAGTATCACCGGGGGACAGGGGGAAAAACTGTTTTTT. Translation gives CASSITGGQGEKLFF. Supplemented by reference TRBV19 and TRBJ1-4, the full variable domain reads DGGITQSPKYLFRKEGQNVTLSCEQNLNHDAMYWYRQDPGQGLRLIYYSQIVNDFQKGDIAEGYSVSREKKESFPLTVTSAQKNPTAFYLCASSITGGQGEKLFFGSGTQLSVL.